The 24 T cell receptor beta chains below come from one sample, sequenced in a study of PD-1 blockade in classical Hodgkin lymphoma. Time point: cycle 4 day 1 (C4D1), after less than seven weeks of nivolumab. Every one of the patients relapsed after autologous stem cell transplantation (brentuximab vedotin exposure was variable). TCRdb keeps only in-frame clones here, not all; method: immunoSEQ multiplex PCR. This table holds 85,000 to 90,000 clones, about nine tenths found once. The sample consisted of peripheral blood mononuclear cells (PBMCs), taken before the fourth cycle of nivolumab. The receptors shown here come from a human donor with classical Hodgkin lymphoma.

This clone has only one observation. The V and J genes are TRBV7-8 and TRBJ1-1; weak D call: TRBD1 (5 bases). With 5 bases removed from V and 5 bases from J, the gap between germline ends came to 12 bases. CDR3 length: 13 residues. The germline V gene encodes CDR1 SGHVS and CDR2 FQNEAQ. The CDR3 region has the DNA TGTGCCAGCAGCGCCCGGGACGGAACTGAAGCTTTCTTT. Translating gives CASSARDGTEAFF.

This chain links TRBV29-1 with TRBJ2-1, with D possibly called TRBD1 or TRBD2 (6 bases each). The V end was cut by 7 bases, the J end by 8 bases, with 18 bases between. Germline CDR1 is SQVTM and CDR2 is ANQGSEA. The CDR3 length is 13 residues. The CDR3 DNA reads as TGCAGCGCCGGGGGCACTCTGATGGATGAGCAGTTCTTC. Protein sequence: CSAGGTLMDEQFF.

The V and J genes are TRBV7-9 and TRBJ2-4; maybe TRBD1 (5 bases). The CDR3 is 15 amino acids. Germline V lookup: CDR1 SEHNR, CDR2 FQNEAQ (reference sequence). The V gene lost 1 base and the J gene lost 1 base, with 8 bases spanning the gap. DNA for the CDR3: TGTGCCAGCAGCTTAGTCCCAGGGGCCAAAAACATTCAGTACTTC. Protein sequence: CASSLVPGAKNIQYF.

The sample holds one count of this clone. The same CDR3 is also encoded by other DNA sequences in this sample. V is TRBV30 and J is TRBJ2-5; the D gene is possibly TRBD1 (6 bases). The CDR3 has 17 amino acids. V dropped 7 bases and J dropped 4 bases, with 28 bases sitting between them. The V gene's germline CDR1 is GTSNPN and CDR2 SVGIG (reference sequence). CDR3 DNA: TGTGCCTCGGGGTGGGGTCGGGTGAGCCAAGGGGGAGAGACCCAGTACTTC. Translated: CASGWGRVSQGGETQYF. The full variable domain, in which reference TRBV30 and TRBJ2-5 provide the parts outside the CDR3, is SQTIHQWPATLVQPVGSPLSLECTVEGTSNPNLYWYRQAAGRGLQLLFYSVGIGQISSEVPQNLSASRPQDRQFILSSKKLLLSDSGFYLCASGWGRVSQGGETQYFGPGTRLLVL.

The count of this clone is one. CDR3 nucleotide sequence: TGTGCCAGCAGCCCCAGGGGTGCAACTAATGAAAAACTGTTTTTT. This codes for CASSPRGATNEKLFF. The chain is built from TRBV7-8 and TRBJ1-4; a weak D match, TRBD1 (6 bases). Trimming pared 5 bases from V and 0 bases from J, leaving 10 bases between. Germline assignment: CDR1 SGHVS and CDR2 FQNEAQ. The CDR3 is 15 amino acids.

A few counts support this clone. The chain has TRBV5-3 and TRBJ2-7; TRBD1 matches at 7 bases. TRBV5-3 is known as an ORF, though its function is uncertain. V lost 4 bases, J lost 2 bases, and 6 bases stayed unmatched. The CDR3 spans 14 residues. In nucleotides, the CDR3 is TGTGCCAGAAGCCATGTGACAGGGACCTACGAGCAGTACTTC. Translation: CARSHVTGTYEQYF.

The chain carries TRBV19 and TRBJ2-6; either TRBD1 or TRBD2 may fit D (5 bases each). The CDR3 totals 18 residues. In germline, CDR1 is LNHDA, CDR2 SQIVND (reference sequence). Trimming shortened V by 1 base and J by 0 bases, and 13 bases separated the two germline ends. CDR3 sequence (DNA): TGTGCCAGTAGTATAGGAGGGGTCTGGGGCTCTGGGGCCAACGTCCTGACTTTC. It yields the protein CASSIGGVWGSGANVLTF.

The chain combines TRBV7-6 with TRBJ1-2; 8 bases match TRBD1. V was pared by 5 bases and J by 3 bases, with 8 bases of the junction left unmatched. The CDR3 spans 15 residues. From germline, CDR1 is SGHVS and CDR2 FNYEAQ. The CDR3 DNA follows: TGTGCCAGCAGCCAAAGACAGGGGTGGGACTATGGCTACACCTTC. Encoded protein: CASSQRQGWDYGYTF. The entire variable domain, with the rest obtained from reference TRBV7-6 and TRBJ1-2, is as follows: GAGVSQSPRYKVTKRGQDVALRCDPISGHVSLYWYRQALGQGPEFLTYFNYEAQQDKSGLPNDRFSAERPEGSISTLTIQRTEQRDSAMYRCASSQRQGWDYGYTFGSGTRLTVV.

This clone was recorded once. The chain combines TRBV28 with TRBJ1-1; D might be TRBD1 (5 bases). V was shortened by 6 bases and J by 8 bases, with 19 bases between the two germline ends. The germline CDR1 and CDR2 sequences are MDHEN and SYDVKM. This CDR3 region has 14 residues. The CDR3 sequence: CASRPDTGWSEAFF. The CDR3 DNA follows: TGTGCCAGCAGACCCGACACAGGTTGGTCCGAAGCTTTCTTT.

The CDR3 coding sequence is TGTGCCAGCAGACGCCAGACAGGCTACACCTTC. Protein: CASRRQTGYTF. The rearrangement uses TRBV6-5 and TRBJ1-2; D gene uncertain. This CDR3 has 11 amino acids. Germline values: CDR1 MNHEY, CDR2 SVGAGI. The V end was cut by 6 bases, the J end by 8 bases, with 10 bases between.

This clone was seen only once. The V call is TRBV29-1, the J call TRBJ1-2; D not resolved. The germline CDR1 and CDR2 sequences are SQVTM and ANQGSEA. The CDR3 covers 10 residues. V shed 5 bases and J shed 1 base, with 2 bases lying between them. The CDR3 spells CSVFNYGYTF. As DNA, the CDR3 is TGCAGCGTTTTTAACTATGGCTACACCTTC. Based on the CDR3 plus reference TRBV29-1 and TRBJ1-2, the full variable domain is SAVISQKPSRDICQRGTSLTIQCQVDSQVTMMFWYRQQPGQSLTLIATANQGSEATYESGFVIDKFPISRPNLTFSTLTVSNMSPEDSSIYLCSVFNYGYTFGSGTRLTVV.

J is TRBJ1-3 and V is TRBV11-2; D might be TRBD1 (6 bases). The germline V gene has CDR1 SGHAT and CDR2 FQNNGV. This CDR3 region has 17 residues. The ends were cut back, 7 bases at V and 0 bases at J, with 19 bases in the middle. CDR3 in DNA: TGTGCCAGCACTAATCGGGGGGCGCCTTACTCTGGAAACACCATATATTTT. Translating it yields CASTNRGAPYSGNTIYF.

The V gene is TRBV6-5, the J gene TRBJ1-1; the D gene is possibly TRBD1 (5 bases). Trimming took off 5 bases at V and 7 bases at J, with 11 bases between the two ends. Germline V lookup: CDR1 MNHEY, CDR2 SVGAGI. This CDR3 is built from 12 residues. CDR3 sequence (DNA): TGTGCCAGCAGTGACCTCAGGGTTGAAGCTTTCTTT. Translating gives CASSDLRVEAFF.

In the case of this clone: Other DNA variants within this sample encode the same CDR3. As DNA, the CDR3 is TGTGCCAGCAGTTTACTGCGGGGTGGAAACACCATATATTTT. Its translation is CASSLLRGGNTIYF. The rearrangement uses TRBV28 and TRBJ1-3; D is uncertain. V was clipped by 2 bases and J by 3 bases, with 8 bases between them. This CDR3 comprises 14 residues. Germline assignment: CDR1 MDHEN and CDR2 SYDVKM. The full variable domain, rest sourced from reference TRBV28 and TRBJ1-3, is DVKVTQSSRYLVKRTGEKVFLECVQDMDHENMFWYRQDPGLGLRLIYFSYDVKMKEKGDIPEGYSVSREKKERFSLILESASTNQTSMYLCASSLLRGGNTIYFGEGSWLTVV.

The chain couples TRBV30 to TRBJ1-6, with 9 bases identical to TRBD1. Germline lookup yields CDR1 GTSNPN and CDR2 SVGIG (reference sequence). The trim removed 2 bases at V and 5 bases at J, leaving 4 bases unmatched. This CDR3 contains 15 residues. CDR3 coding DNA: TGTGCCTGGAGTCCGGGACAGGGTGATAATTCACCCCTCCACTTT. As protein: CAWSPGQGDNSPLHF.

This chain links TRBV28 with TRBJ1-2; 8 bases are shared with TRBD1. CDR1 and CDR2 from the germline V gene are MDHEN and SYDVKM. Unmatched junction bases numbered 7, after V lost 3 bases and J lost 4 bases. This CDR3 is built from 15 residues. In nucleotides, the CDR3 is TGTGCCAGCAGTTTTGCCTGGACAGGGATCTATGGCTACACCTTC. This codes for CASSFAWTGIYGYTF.

The chain employs TRBV7-7 and TRBJ2-3; 7 bases are shared with TRBD1. Germline CDR1 is SSHAT and CDR2 is FNYEAQ (reference sequence). Losses at the gene ends were 5 bases for V and 5 bases for J; bases not matched to a gene: 4. The CDR3 sequence is 13 residues long. CDR3 sequence reads: CASSLWTGDTQYF. The DNA of the CDR3 is TGTGCCAGCAGCCTATGGACAGGAGATACGCAGTATTTT.

V gene TRBV27 combines with J gene TRBJ1-4; 11 bases are shared with TRBD1. CDR3 length: 16 amino acids. CDR1 is MNHEY, CDR2 SMNVEV, per germline (reference sequence). Germline trimming cut 6 bases from V and 0 bases from J; bases unmatched to any gene: 3. Here the CDR3 reads CASREGQGATNEKLFF. CDR3 coding DNA: TGTGCCAGCAGGGAGGGACAGGGGGCAACTAATGAAAAACTGTTTTTT.

The rearrangement links TRBV5-4 to TRBJ2-7; D gene uncertain. CDR1 is SGHNT and CDR2 is YYREEE in the germline V gene (reference sequence). V was clipped by 4 bases and J by 6 bases, with 11 bases between them. This CDR3 has 12 amino acids. CDR3 loop: CASSGRSSEQYF. The CDR3 DNA sequence: TGTGCCAGCAGCGGACGGTCCAGCGAGCAGTACTTC.

The chain carries TRBV5-5 and TRBJ2-7; 8 bases fit TRBD1. The CDR3 is made up of 14 amino acids. The germline V gene has CDR1 SGHKS and CDR2 YYEKEE (reference sequence). After removal of 2 bases from V and 7 bases from J, the junction contained 8 bases not matched to a gene. CDR3 sequence reads: CASSLGTGLGEQYF. CDR3 sequence (DNA): TGTGCCAGCAGCTTAGGGACAGGCCTTGGGGAGCAGTACTTC.

Of note for this clone: The germline gene is not matched at one end of the junction; a read error may be the cause. This chain joins TRBV5-1 and TRBJ2-5; D tentatively fits TRBD1 or TRBD2 (5 bases each). The CDR3 spans 11 residues. CDR1 is SGHRS, CDR2 YFSETQ, per germline. CDR3 residues: CASSYRDGEYF. The CDR3 nucleotides are TGTGCCAGCAGCTACCGGGACGGCGAGTACTTC.

This clone was recorded only once. The rearrangement uses TRBV5-1 and TRBJ2-2; 11 nucleotides match TRBD1. The CDR3 loop spans 18 amino acids. Germline loops: CDR1 SGHRS, CDR2 YFSETQ. V shed 0 bases, J shed 4 bases, and the junction held 8 bases outside the gene matches. The CDR3 DNA reads TGCGCCAGCAGCTTGGATCCCGGGACAGGGGGGATCACCGGGGAGCTGTTTTTT. Residues: CASSLDPGTGGITGELFF.

J is TRBJ1-2 and V is TRBV4-2; tentative D call: TRBD1 (5 bases). Germline CDR1 is LGHNA and CDR2 is YNFKEQ. The CDR3 runs 16 residues. V lost 2 bases and J 3 bases, leaving 16 bases between the germline ends. CDR3 loop: CASSQTSPQEYYGYTF. Here the CDR3 DNA reads TGTGCCAGCAGCCAAACTAGCCCACAGGAGTACTATGGCTACACCTTC.

This clone was recorded a few times. The chain carries TRBV6-1 and TRBJ2-2, with 9 bases identical to TRBD2. This CDR3 comprises 19 residues. CDR1 is MNHNS, CDR2 SASEGT, per germline. V was clipped by 1 base and J by 4 bases; unmatched bases: 13. CDR3 residues: CASSEGGPAGGYSTGELFF. The CDR3 DNA sequence: TGTGCCAGCAGTGAAGGTGGTCCAGCGGGGGGATATAGCACCGGGGAGCTGTTTTTT.